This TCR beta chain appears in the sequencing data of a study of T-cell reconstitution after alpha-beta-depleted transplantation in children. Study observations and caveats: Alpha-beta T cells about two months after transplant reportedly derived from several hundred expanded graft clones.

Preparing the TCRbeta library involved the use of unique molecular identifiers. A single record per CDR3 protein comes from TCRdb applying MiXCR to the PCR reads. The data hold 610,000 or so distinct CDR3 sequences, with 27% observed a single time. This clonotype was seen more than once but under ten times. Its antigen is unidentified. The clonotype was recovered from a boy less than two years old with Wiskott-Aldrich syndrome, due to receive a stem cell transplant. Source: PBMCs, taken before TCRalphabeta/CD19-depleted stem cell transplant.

The CDR3 bases are TGTGCCAGCAGCCAAGGGACCCACGAGCAGTACTTC. It specifies CASSQGTHEQYF. This chain connects TRBV3-1 to TRBJ2-7, with no clear D. The CDR3 is 12 residues long. Trimming pared 1 base from V and 5 bases from J, leaving 6 bases between. Germline CDR1 reads LGHDT; CDR2 reads YNNKEL (reference sequence).